This T cell receptor beta chain was observed in a study of regulatory T cells in long-lasting Graves disease. Investigators prepared the TCR beta libraries by applying iRepertoire HTBI primers and Arm-PCR of CDR3 regions. TCRdb processed the multiplex PCR reads anew with MiXCR; each CDR3 protein has one entry. Here the sample spans fewer than 650,000 distinct CDR3 sequences, around 16% being singletons. As for time point: newly diagnosed GD, antithyroid drugs for less than 3 months. Construction of the TCR library relied on RNA isolated from PBMCs. The CDR3 spans 15 residues. In germline, CDR1 is MNHEY, CDR2 SVGEGT. Unmatched junction bases numbered 5, after V lost 4 bases and J lost 6 bases. This clonotype has at least ten counts. The same specimen was also included in a second study, on T cells in Graves' hyperthyroidism and ophthalmopathy. As that study records: Using the HTBI primer set, a first-round RT-PCR was run on the TCR CDR3.

This specimen consisted of peripheral blood mononuclear cells (PBMCs), obtained at new diagnosis, from a patient treated with antithyroid drugs. The sequence was obtained from a man between 18 and 35 years old with Graves disease. This rearrangement joins TRBV6-2 or TRBV6-3 to TRBJ2-2; TRBD2 agrees at 10 bases. The CDR3 loop reads CASSWLAGVSGELFF. In DNA, the CDR3 is TGTGCCAGCAGTTGGCTAGCGGGAGTTTCCGGGGAGCTGTTTTTT.